These 20 T cell receptor beta chains were all obtained from the same sample, sequenced in a study of blood T cell repertoires in COVID-19 (TCRdb year 2020). Library generation was performed with the immunoSEQ multiplex PCR assay. The table comes from immuneACCESS by way of TCRdb, which keeps in-frame sequences with V and J called. Part of the clones is missing from these tables; in studies checked, under half for an unresolved V gene and the rest for unknown reasons. The sample profile shows about 250,000 clones; about 88% of them were found once. The ten largest clonotypes hold approximately 1.5% of the sample. The sample was PBMCs or T cells enriched from blood (not recorded which). Receptor source: a woman aged 50 to 65 who had recovered from COVID-19.

The chain employs TRBV18 and TRBJ1-2, with 7 positions matching TRBD1. The CDR3 spans 13 residues. The V gene's germline CDR1 is KGHSH and CDR2 LQKENI. J lost 14 bases, V lost 3 bases, and 12 bases had no gene match. CDR3 DNA sequence: TGTGCCAGCTCACCCCCAACAGGGACAGAAGAGACCTTC. Encoded protein: CASSPPTGTEETF.

V gene TRBV6-1 combines with J gene TRBJ2-7; 9 bases map to TRBD1. Germline values: CDR1 MNHNS, CDR2 SASEGT. This CDR3 is built from 15 residues. The trim removed 1 base at V and 3 bases at J, leaving 4 bases unmatched. Here the CDR3 reads CASSEVPGQGYEQYF. Written as DNA, the CDR3 is TGTGCCAGCAGTGAAGTACCGGGACAGGGCTACGAGCAGTACTTC.

The rearrangement uses TRBV5-4 and TRBJ1-2, with a possible D match to TRBD1 (5 bases). Trimming took off 2 bases at V and 4 bases at J, with 9 bases between the two ends. This CDR3 comprises 13 residues. Germline V gene lookup returns CDR1 SGHNT and CDR2 YYREEE (reference sequence). CDR3 sequence: CASSFPGSYGYTF. CDR3 in DNA: TGTGCCAGCAGCTTCCCAGGGTCCTATGGCTACACCTTC. The full variable domain, its missing parts supplied by reference TRBV5-4 and TRBJ1-2, is ETGVTQSPTHLIKTRGQQVTLRCSSQSGHNTVSWYQQALGQGPQFIFQYYREEENGRGNFPPRFSGLQFPNYSSELNVNALELDDSALYLCASSFPGSYGYTFGSGTRLTVV.

The rearrangement links TRBV4-1 to TRBJ2-7; D is uncertain. The V end was cut by 6 bases, the J end by 7 bases, with 19 bases between. The CDR3 is 14 amino acids. Germline V gives CDR1 MGHRA, CDR2 YSYEKL. The CDR3 nucleotides read TGCGCCAGCAGACCACCCGGGTCCCTCGGAGAGCAGTACTTC. Protein: CASRPPGSLGEQYF.

V is TRBV2 and J is TRBJ2-3; 7 positions match TRBD2. This CDR3 spans 15 amino acids. The V and J ends lost 10 bases and 2 bases, in that order; junction bases with no gene match: 12. CDR1 is SNHLY, CDR2 FYNNEI, per germline. The CDR3 loop reads CATERERGNTDTQYF. CDR3 in DNA: TGTGCCACCGAAAGGGAGCGGGGTAACACAGATACGCAGTATTTT.

The chain carries TRBV5-4 and TRBJ1-1, with a weak D call TRBD1 (5 bases). Trimming stripped 6 bases from V and 0 bases from J, with 9 bases between. Per the germline V gene, CDR1 is SGHNT and CDR2 is YYREEE (reference sequence). CDR3 length: 13 residues. The CDR3 DNA follows: TGTGCCAGCAAAAGGACACTGAACACTGAAGCTTTCTTT. Translating gives CASKRTLNTEAFF.

The chain is built from TRBV6-2 or TRBV6-3 and TRBJ1-2, with unresolved D. Trimming took 2 bases from V and 2 from J, leaving 18 bases between them. The CDR3 sequence is 17 residues long. The germline CDR1 and CDR2 sequences are MNHEY and SVGEGT. CDR3 region: CASSYVRGASVNYGYTF. The CDR3 DNA is TGTGCCAGCAGTTACGTCCGGGGAGCATCAGTCAACTATGGCTACACCTTC.

The gene calls are TRBV19 and TRBJ2-1; possible D gene TRBD1, 5 bases. CDR3 length: 17 amino acids. Trimming took 4 bases from V and 0 from J, leaving 16 bases between them. Germline lookup yields CDR1 LNHDA and CDR2 SQIVND (reference sequence). CDR3 residues: CASSRTQGSLSYNEQFF. The CDR3 coding sequence is TGTGCCAGTAGTAGAACCCAGGGATCCCTCTCCTACAATGAGCAGTTCTTC.

The gene calls are TRBV28 and TRBJ1-2, with 7 bases lining up with TRBD1. The CDR3 has 14 residues. Germline V CDR1 and CDR2: MDHEN, SYDVKM. V lost 1 base, J lost 7 bases, and 6 bases stayed unmatched. CDR3 nucleotides: TGTGCCAGCAGTTTATTCAGAGGGGGCACTGGCTACACCTTC. This translates into CASSLFRGGTGYTF.

The gene calls are TRBV7-3 and TRBJ2-2, with a tentative D call TRBD2 (5 bases). The CDR3 loop spans 15 amino acids. Germline lookup yields CDR1 SGHTA and CDR2 FQGTGA. V shed 2 bases and J shed 1 base, with 8 bases lying between them. Here the CDR3 reads CASSLRGQNTGELFF. The CDR3 DNA is TGTGCCAGCAGCTTACGCGGGCAGAACACCGGGGAGCTGTTTTTT.

The V and J genes are TRBV5-1 and TRBJ1-1; D may be TRBD1 (6 bases). Germline V gene lookup returns CDR1 SGHRS and CDR2 YFSETQ. Trimming removed 4 bases from V and 4 bases from J, with 17 bases in between. The CDR3 runs to 15 residues. The CDR3 spells CASSPLGGAGTEAFF. The CDR3 DNA is TGCGCCAGCAGCCCTCTCGGGGGGGCCGGCACTGAAGCTTTCTTT.

V and J are TRBV27 and TRBJ1-1; D might be TRBD1 (6 bases). Trimming left V 5 bases short and J 6 bases short, with 16 bases between. From germline, CDR1 is MNHEY and CDR2 SMNVEV (reference sequence). The CDR3 has 14 amino acids. DNA of the CDR3: TGTGCCAGCAGTCCACAGGGAATAGGGGCTGAAGCTTTCTTT. This gives the protein CASSPQGIGAEAFF.

The chain employs TRBV28 and TRBJ2-2, with a possible D match to TRBD1 (6 bases). V gave up 6 bases and J gave up 2 bases, with 13 bases separating them. Germline CDR1 reads MDHEN; CDR2 reads SYDVKM. CDR3 length: 15 residues. CDR3 amino acids: CASRTWDTNTGELFF. The CDR3, as DNA: TGTGCCAGCAGGACCTGGGACACTAACACCGGGGAGCTGTTTTTT.

The rearrangement uses TRBV5-4 and TRBJ2-7, with 8 bases aligning to TRBD1. The trim removed 5 bases at V and 5 bases at J, leaving 6 bases unmatched. There are 13 residues in the CDR3. Germline V CDR1 and CDR2: SGHNT, YYREEE (reference sequence). CDR3 sequence reads: CASSWDRLNEQYF. CDR3 coding DNA: TGTGCCAGCAGTTGGGACAGGCTGAACGAGCAGTACTTC. Supplemented by reference TRBV5-4 and TRBJ2-7, the full variable domain reads ETGVTQSPTHLIKTRGQQVTLRCSSQSGHNTVSWYQQALGQGPQFIFQYYREEENGRGNFPPRFSGLQFPNYSSELNVNALELDDSALYLCASSWDRLNEQYFGPGTRLTVT.

The chain couples TRBV9 to TRBJ2-1; 9 nucleotides agree with TRBD1. With 4 bases clipped from V and 2 bases from J, the junction kept 7 bases outside the gene matches. This CDR3 comprises 16 residues. Germline CDR1 reads SGDLS; CDR2 reads YYNGEE. In DNA, the CDR3 is TGTGCCAGCAGCAGCACTGGACAGGGGCCCTACAATGAGCAGTTCTTC. This codes for CASSSTGQGPYNEQFF.

The chain is built from TRBV7-9 and TRBJ1-1; D remains ambiguous. CDR3 length: 14 amino acids. V lost 1 base and J 1 base, leaving 7 bases between the germline ends. The V gene's germline CDR1 is SEHNR and CDR2 FQNEAQ (reference sequence). The chain's CDR3 is CASSLGEQNTEAFF. CDR3 bases: TGTGCCAGCAGCTTAGGTGAGCAGAACACTGAAGCTTTCTTT.

CDR3 amino acids: CASSEGQDNYGYTF. The CDR3 DNA reads TGCGCCAGCAGCGAGGGACAGGACAACTATGGCTACACCTTC. The rearrangement links TRBV5-1 to TRBJ1-2; 8 nucleotides agree with TRBD1. With 4 bases clipped from V and 2 bases from J, the junction kept 4 bases outside the gene matches. Germline V lookup: CDR1 SGHRS, CDR2 YFSETQ. The CDR3 contains 14 residues.

Comment on this clone: This sample also contains other DNA sequences that code for the same CDR3. V usage is TRBV7-9 and J usage is TRBJ2-7; D not resolved. Germline CDR1 is SEHNR and CDR2 is FQNEAQ (reference sequence). Trimming stripped 2 bases from V and 4 bases from J, with 6 bases between. The CDR3 has 12 residues. The CDR3 coding sequence is TGTGCCAGCAGCTTATCAGGTTACGAGCAGTACTTC. As protein: CASSLSGYEQYF.

For this clone: Sequence at one end of the junction differs from germline and may be a read error. This chain joins TRBV7-3 and TRBJ2-3; D uncertain. The CDR3 totals 14 residues. Germline V CDR1 and CDR2: SGHTA, FQGTGA. The CDR3, as DNA: TGTGCCAGCAGCATAACCGCCGAGGATTATACGCAGTATTTT. Translating it yields CASSITAEDYTQYF.

The chain links TRBV10-3 to TRBJ1-5; D might be TRBD1 (6 bases). V lost 6 bases and J 7 bases, leaving 13 bases between the germline ends. Germline CDR1 reads ENHRY; CDR2 reads SYGVKD. This CDR3 has 13 residues. In DNA, the CDR3 is TGTGCCATCAGCGAGGGGGGGGGACAGCCCCAGCATTTT. This encodes CAISEGGGQPQHF.